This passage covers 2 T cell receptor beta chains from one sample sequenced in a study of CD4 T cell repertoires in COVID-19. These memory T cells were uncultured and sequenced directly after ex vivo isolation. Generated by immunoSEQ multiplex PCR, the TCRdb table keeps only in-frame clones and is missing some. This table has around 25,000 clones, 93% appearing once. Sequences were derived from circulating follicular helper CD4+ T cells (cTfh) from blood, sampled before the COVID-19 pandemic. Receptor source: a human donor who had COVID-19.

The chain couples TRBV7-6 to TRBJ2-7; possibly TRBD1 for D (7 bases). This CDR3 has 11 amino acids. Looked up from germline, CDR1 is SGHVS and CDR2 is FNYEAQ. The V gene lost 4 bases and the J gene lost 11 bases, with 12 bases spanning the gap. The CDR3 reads CASSSGGTEYF. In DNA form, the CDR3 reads TGTGCCAGCAGCTCGGGCGGGACAGAGTACTTC.

CDR3 in DNA: TGCAGTGCCAGGTACAATGAGCAGTTCTTC. Encoded protein: CSARYNEQFF. V and J are TRBV20-1 and TRBJ2-1; no definite D call. The length of the CDR3 is 10 residues. Germline values: CDR1 DFQATT, CDR2 SNEGSKA (reference sequence). Trimming stripped 6 bases from V and 4 bases from J, with 4 bases between.